This T cell receptor (beta chain) derives from a study of blood T cells in healthy people across ages. As for this clonotype: Its specificity is unknown.

For the second PCR, which ran for about 6 to 11 cycles, a sample-barcoded 5' primer and a J-beta primer mix were used. TCRdb called the 5' RACE reads again in MiXCR, with one record for every CDR3 protein. The repertoire holds fewer than 1,000,000 distinct CDR3 sequences, with roughly 44% as singletons. Germline lookup yields CDR1 KGHDR and CDR2 SFDVKD. This CDR3 has 16 amino acids. The junction had 5 bases not matched to a gene; V was cut back by 1 base and J by 3 bases. Total RNA, at least 5.5 micrograms per sample, was extracted from PBMCs. General study findings and limits: Calculation of diversity from one million T cells yielded estimates considered to be underestimates. Diversity was higher, and naive CD4+ cells more numerous, in long-lived donors than in aged donors. Naive and antigen-experienced cells were not separated, limiting conclusive comparison.

The chain uses TRBV24-1 and TRBJ2-3, with 8 nucleotides matching TRBD2. The sequencing input was blood. The sequence derives from a man aged 60-69 years in good health. The CDR3 DNA reads as TGTGCCACCAGTGATTTTCCCGGGGGGGCTACAGATACGCAGTATTTT. Its protein is CATSDFPGGATDTQYF.